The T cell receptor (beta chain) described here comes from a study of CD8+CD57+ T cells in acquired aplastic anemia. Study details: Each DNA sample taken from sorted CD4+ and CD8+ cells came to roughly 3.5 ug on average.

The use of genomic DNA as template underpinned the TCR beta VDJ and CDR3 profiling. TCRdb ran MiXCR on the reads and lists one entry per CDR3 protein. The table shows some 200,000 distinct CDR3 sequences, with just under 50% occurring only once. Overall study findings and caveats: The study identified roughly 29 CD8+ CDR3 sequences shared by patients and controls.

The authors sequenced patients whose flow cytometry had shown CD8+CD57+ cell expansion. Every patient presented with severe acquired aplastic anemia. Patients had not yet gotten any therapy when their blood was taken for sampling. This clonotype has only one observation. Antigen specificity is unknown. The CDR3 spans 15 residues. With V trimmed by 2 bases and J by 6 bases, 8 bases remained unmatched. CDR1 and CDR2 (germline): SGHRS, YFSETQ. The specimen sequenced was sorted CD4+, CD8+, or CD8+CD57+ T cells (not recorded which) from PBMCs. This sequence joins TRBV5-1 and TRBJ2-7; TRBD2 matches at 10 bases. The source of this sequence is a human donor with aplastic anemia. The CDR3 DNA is TGCGCCAGCAGCTTCGGGGCTAGCGGGAGTGGCGAGCAGTACTTC. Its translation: CASSFGASGSGEQYF.